This record concerns one TCR beta chain sequence. Samples underwent the assay at deep level. In the authors' workflow: In the immunoSEQ data, sequences were junction-only and lacked quality scores, so filtering differed. The table came from immunoSEQ multiplex PCR; TCRdb's copy has only in-frame clones and leaves some out. V and J calls plus clone size are reproduced from that table; the DNA served to infer D and trimming. The table has over a million clones, more than 65% seen once. The CDR3 loop spans 14 amino acids. Germline V gives CDR1 ENHRY, CDR2 SYGVKD. Deletions cut 3 bases from V and 2 bases from J, with 10 bases between. The record originates from a study of shared clonotypes between healthy human individuals. Whole-study context: Three CD4 naive, three CD4 memory, two CD8 naive and one CD8 memory plate were used per donor.

V usage is TRBV10-3 and J usage is TRBJ2-5, with a tentative D call TRBD2 (6 bases). The TCR sequence derives from a man between 18 and 35 years old in good health. The sample taken for sequencing was memory CD4+ T cells sorted from blood. The subset was: CD45RA-negative fraction. CDR3 in DNA: TGTGCCATCAGTGATCACGGGGGTCAAGAGACCCAGTACTTC. Its translation is CAISDHGGQETQYF.